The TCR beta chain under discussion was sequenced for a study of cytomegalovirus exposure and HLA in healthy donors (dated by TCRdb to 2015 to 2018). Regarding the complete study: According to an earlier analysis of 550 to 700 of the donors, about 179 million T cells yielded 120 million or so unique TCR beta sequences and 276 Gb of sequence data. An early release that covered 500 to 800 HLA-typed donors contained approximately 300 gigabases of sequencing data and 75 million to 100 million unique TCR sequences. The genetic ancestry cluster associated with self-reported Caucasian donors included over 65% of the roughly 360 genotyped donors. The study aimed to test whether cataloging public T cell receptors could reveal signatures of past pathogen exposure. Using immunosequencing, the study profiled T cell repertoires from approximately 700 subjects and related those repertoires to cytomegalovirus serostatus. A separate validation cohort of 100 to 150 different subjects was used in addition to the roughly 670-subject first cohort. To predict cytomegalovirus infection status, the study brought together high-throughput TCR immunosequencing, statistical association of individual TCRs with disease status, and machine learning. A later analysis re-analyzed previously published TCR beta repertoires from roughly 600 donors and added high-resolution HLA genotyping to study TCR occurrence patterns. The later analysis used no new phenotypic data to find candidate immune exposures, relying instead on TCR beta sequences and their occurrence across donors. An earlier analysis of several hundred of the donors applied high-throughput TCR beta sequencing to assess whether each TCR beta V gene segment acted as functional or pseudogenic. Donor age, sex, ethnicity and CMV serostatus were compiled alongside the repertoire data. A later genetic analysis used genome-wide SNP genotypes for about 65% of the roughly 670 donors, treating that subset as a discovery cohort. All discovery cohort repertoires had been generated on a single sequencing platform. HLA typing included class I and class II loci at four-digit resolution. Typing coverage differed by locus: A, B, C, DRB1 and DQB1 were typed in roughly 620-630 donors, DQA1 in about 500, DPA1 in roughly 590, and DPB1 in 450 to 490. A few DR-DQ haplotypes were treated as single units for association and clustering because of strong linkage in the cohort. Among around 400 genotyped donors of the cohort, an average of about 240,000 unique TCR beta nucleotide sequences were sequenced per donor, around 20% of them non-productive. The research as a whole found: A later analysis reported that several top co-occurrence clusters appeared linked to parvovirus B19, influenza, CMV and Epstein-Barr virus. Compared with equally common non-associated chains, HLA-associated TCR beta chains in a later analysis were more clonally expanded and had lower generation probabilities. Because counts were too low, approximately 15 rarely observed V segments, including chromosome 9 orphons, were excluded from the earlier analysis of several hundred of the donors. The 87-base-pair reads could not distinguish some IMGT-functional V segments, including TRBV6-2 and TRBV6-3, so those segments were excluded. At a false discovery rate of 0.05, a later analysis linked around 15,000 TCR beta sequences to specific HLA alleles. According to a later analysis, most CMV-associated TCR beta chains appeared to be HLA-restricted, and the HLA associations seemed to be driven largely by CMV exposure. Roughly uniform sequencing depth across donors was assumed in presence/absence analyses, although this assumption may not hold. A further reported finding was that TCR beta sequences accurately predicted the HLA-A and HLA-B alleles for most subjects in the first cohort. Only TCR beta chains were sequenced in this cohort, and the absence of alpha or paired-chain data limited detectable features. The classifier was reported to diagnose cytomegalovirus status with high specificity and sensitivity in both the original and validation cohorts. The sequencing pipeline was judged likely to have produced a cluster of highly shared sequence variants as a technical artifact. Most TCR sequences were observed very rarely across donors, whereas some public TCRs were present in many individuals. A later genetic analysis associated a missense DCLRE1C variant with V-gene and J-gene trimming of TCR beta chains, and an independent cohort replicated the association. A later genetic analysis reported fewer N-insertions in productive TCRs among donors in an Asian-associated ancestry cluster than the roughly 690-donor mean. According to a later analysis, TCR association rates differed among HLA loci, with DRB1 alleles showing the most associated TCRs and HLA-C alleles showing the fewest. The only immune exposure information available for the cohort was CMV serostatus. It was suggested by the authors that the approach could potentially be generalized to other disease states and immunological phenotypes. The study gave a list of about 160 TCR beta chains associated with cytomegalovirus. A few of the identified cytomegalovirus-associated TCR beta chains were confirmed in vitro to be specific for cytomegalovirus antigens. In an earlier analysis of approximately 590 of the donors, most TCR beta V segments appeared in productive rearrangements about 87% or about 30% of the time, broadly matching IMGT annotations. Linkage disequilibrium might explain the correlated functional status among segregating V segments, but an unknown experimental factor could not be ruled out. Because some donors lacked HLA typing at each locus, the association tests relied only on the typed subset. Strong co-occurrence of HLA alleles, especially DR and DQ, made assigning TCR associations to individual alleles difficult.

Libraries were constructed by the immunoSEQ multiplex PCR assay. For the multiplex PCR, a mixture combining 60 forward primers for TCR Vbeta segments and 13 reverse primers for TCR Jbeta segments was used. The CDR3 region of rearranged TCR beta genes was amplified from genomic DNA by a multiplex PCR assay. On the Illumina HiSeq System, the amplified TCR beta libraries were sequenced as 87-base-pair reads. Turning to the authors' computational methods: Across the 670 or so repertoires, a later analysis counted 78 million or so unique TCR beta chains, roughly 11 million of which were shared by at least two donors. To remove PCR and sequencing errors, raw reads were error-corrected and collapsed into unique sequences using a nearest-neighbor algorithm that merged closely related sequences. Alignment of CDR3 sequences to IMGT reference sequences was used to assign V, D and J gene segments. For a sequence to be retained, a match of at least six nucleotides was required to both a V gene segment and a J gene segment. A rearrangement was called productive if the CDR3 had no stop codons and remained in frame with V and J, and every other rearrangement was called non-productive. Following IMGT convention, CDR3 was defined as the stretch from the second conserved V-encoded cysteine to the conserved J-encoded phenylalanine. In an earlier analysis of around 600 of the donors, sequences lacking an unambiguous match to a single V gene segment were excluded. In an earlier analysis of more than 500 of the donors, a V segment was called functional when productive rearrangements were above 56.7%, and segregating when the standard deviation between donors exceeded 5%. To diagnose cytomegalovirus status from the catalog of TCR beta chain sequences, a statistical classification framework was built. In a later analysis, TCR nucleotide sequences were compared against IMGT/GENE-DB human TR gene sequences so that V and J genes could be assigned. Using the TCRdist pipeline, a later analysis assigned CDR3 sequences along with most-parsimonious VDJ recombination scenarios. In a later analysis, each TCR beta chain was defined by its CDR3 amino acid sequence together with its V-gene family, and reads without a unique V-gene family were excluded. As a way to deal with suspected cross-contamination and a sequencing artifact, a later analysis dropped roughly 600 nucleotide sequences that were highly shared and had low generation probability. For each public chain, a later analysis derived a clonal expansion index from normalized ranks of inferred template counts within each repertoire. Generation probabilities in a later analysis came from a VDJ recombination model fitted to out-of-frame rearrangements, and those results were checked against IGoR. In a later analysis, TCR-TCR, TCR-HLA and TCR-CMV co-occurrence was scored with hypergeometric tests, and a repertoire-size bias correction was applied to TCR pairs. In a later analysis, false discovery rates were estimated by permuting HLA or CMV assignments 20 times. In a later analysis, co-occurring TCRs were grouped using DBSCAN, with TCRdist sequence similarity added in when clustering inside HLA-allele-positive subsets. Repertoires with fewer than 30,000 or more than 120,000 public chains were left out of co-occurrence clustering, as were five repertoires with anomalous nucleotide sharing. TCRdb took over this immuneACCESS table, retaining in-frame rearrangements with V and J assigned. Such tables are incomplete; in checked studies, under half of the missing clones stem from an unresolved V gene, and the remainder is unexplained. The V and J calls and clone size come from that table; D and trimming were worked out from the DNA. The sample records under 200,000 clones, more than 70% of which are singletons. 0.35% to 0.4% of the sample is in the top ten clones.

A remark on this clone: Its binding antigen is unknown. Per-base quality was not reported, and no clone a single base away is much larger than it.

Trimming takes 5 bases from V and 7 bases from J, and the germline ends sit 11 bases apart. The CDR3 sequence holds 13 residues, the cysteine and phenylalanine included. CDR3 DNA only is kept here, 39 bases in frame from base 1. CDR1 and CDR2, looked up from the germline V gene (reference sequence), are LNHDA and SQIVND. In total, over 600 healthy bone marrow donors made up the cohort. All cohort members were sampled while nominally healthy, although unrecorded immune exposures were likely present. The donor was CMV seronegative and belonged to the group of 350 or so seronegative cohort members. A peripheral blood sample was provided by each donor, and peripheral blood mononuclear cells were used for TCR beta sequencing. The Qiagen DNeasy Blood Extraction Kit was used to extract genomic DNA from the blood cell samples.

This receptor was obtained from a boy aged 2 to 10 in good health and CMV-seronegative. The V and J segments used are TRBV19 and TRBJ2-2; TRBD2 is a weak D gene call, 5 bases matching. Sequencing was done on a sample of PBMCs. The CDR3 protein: CASSPRVGGELFF. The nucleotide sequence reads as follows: TGTGCCAGTAGTCCGAGGGTTGGCGGGGAGCTGTTTTTT.